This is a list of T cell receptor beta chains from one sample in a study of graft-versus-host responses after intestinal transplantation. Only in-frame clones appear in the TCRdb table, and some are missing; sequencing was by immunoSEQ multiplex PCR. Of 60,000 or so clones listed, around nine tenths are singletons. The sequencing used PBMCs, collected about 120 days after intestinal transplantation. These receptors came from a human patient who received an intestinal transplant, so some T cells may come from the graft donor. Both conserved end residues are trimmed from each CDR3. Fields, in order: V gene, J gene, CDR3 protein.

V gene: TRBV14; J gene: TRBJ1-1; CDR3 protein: ASSQDRLGTEAF
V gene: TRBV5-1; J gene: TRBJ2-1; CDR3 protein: ASGPGSDGANEQF
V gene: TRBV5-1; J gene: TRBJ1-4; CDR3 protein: ASSLEGRSDEKLF
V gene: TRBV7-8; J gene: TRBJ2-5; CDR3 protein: ASSLAGGVETQY
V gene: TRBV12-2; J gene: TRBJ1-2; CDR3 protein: ASRLVGPGYT
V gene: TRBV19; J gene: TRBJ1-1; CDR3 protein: ASSWEGYTEAF
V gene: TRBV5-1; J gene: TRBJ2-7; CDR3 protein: ASSFSDGAYEQY
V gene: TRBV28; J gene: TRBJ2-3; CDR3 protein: ASSSNTNTQY
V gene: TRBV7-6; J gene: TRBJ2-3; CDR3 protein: ASSLYGASLDTQY
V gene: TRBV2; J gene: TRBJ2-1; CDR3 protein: ASSERAGDDVEQF
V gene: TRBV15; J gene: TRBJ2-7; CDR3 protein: ATSRDGQGADEQY
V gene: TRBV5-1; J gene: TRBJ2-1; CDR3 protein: ASSLARGQHNEQF
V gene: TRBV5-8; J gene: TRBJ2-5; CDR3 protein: ASSQPGTGDQETQY
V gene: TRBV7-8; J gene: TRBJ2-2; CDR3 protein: ASSLVWQVTNTGELF
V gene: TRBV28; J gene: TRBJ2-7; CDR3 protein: ASSLSKTVSGRQSYEQY
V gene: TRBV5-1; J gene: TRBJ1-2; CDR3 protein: ASSLGGTGVGYGYT
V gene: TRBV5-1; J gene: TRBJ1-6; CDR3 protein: ASSGPSGAGNSPLH
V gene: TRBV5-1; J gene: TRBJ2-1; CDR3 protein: ASSLGAGRYNEQF
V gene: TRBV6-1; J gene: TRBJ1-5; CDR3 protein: ASSERESNQPQH
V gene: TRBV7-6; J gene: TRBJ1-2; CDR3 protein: ASSLFSDRGVGYT
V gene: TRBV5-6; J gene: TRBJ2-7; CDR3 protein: ASSFTADDEQY
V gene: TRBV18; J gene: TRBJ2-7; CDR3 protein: ASSKGLAGMDEQY
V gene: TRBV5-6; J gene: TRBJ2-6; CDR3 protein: ASSLVFRRPLMGANVLT
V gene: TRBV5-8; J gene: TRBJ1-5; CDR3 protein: ASSFPRRQPQH
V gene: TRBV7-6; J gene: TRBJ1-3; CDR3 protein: ASSSGAGAGNTIY
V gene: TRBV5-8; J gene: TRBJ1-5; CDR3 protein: ASSLNQPQH
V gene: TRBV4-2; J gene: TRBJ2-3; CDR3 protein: ASSQELAGGKETDTQY